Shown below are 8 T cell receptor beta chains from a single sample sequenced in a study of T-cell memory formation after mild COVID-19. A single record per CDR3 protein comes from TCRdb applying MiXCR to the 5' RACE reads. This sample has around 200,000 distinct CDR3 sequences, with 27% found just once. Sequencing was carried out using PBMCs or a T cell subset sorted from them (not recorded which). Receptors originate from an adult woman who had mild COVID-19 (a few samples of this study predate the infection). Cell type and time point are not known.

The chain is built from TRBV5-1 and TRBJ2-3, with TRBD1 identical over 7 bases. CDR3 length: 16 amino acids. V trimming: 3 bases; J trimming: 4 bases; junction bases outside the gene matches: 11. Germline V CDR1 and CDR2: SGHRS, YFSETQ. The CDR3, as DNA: TGCGCCAGCAGCTGGGGGACAGCCGCGAGCGCAGATACGCAGTATTTT. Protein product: CASSWGTAASADTQYF.

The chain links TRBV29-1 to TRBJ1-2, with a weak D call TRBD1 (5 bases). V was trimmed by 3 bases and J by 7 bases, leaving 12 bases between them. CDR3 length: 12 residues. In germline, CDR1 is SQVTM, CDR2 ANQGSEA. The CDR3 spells CSVDKGTSGYTF. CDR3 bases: TGCAGCGTTGATAAGGGGACGAGTGGCTACACCTTC.

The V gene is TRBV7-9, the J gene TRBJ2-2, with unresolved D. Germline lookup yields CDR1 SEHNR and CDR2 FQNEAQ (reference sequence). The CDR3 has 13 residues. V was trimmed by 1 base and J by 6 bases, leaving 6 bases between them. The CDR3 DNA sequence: TGTGCCAGCAGCTTAGGGGTATCCGGGGAGCTGTTTTTT. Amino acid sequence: CASSLGVSGELFF.

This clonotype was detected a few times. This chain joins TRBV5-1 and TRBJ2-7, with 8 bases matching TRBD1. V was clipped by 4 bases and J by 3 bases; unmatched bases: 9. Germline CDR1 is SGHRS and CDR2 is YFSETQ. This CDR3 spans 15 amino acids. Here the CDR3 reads CASSPTGGRHYEQYF. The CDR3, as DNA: TGCGCCAGCAGCCCCACAGGGGGTAGGCACTACGAGCAGTACTTC. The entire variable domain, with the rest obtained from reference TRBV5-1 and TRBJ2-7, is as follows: KAGVTQTPRYLIKTRGQQVTLSCSPISGHRSVSWYQQTPGQGLQFLFEYFSETQRNKGNFPGRFSGRQFSNSRSEMNVSTLELGDSALYLCASSPTGGRHYEQYFGPGTRLTVT.

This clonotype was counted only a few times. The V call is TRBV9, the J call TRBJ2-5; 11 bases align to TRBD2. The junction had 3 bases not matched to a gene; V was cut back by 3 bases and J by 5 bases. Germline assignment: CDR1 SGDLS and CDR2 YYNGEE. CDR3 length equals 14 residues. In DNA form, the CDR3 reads TGTGCCAGCAGCGAACTAGCGGGGGTGGAGACCCAGTACTTC. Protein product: CASSELAGVETQYF.

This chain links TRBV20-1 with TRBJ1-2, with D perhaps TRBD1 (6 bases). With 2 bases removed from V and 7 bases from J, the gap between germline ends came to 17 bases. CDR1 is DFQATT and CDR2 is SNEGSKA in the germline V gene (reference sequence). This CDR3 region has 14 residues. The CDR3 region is CSARPRTVVGGYTF. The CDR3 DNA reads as TGCAGTGCTAGACCCCGGACAGTTGTTGGTGGCTACACCTTC.

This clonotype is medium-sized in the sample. The CDR3 is CASSERGGANTGELFF. The CDR3 nucleotides are TGTGCCAGCAGTGAAAGAGGGGGCGCGAACACCGGGGAGCTGTTTTTT. The chain carries TRBV6-1 and TRBJ2-2, with TRBD1 matching 7 bases. This CDR3 has 16 residues. CDR1 and CDR2 (germline): MNHNS, SASEGT. J was trimmed by 0 bases and V by 2 bases; bases with no gene match: 3.

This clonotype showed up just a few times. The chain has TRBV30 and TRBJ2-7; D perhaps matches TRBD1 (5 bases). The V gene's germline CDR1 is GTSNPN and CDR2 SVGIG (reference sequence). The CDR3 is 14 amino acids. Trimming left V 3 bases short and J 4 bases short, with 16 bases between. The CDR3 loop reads CAWSYDSRGYEQYF. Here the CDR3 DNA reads TGTGCCTGGAGCTACGACAGCCGTGGGTACGAGCAGTACTTC.